This T cell receptor beta chain was documented in a study of blood T cell repertoires in COVID-19. Study context: Samples of COVID-19 (acute and convalescent) were obtained from the United States, Italy and Spain. T cells, B-cell-depleted T cells, or PBMCs supplied cDNA or gDNA.

Per the original data handling: Estimated nucleated cell counts came from reference gene primer amplification. The protocol was immunoSEQ multiplex PCR, while the TCRdb copy is restricted to in-frame clones and leaves out a portion. V and J calls plus clone size are reproduced from that table; the DNA served to infer D and trimming. This sample carries roughly 38,000 clones, approximately 90% of them seen once, and the ten largest clones take approximately 20%. The V and J ends lost 1 base and 5 bases respectively, with 14 bases between them. Germline CDR1 LGHDT, CDR2 YNNKEL (reference sequence). CDR3 length: 15 amino acids.

Sequencing was performed on peripheral blood. The V and J genes are TRBV3-1 (or the pseudogene TRBV3-2) and TRBJ1-1; weak D call: TRBD1 (6 bases). The sequence was collected from a man between 50 and 59 years old in a cohort sampled during active COVID-19. Written as DNA, the CDR3 is TGTGCCAGCAGCCAAGCTGGGGGCGCAGGAACTGAAGCTTTCTTT. It yields the protein CASSQAGGAGTEAFF.